A single T cell receptor (beta chain) is shown here with its context. This entry belongs to a study of blood T cell repertoires in COVID-19. Study overall: The cDNA or gDNA used as material had been derived from T cells, B-cell-depleted T cells, or PBMCs.

In the original analysis: Amplification of reference gene primers provided the estimated nucleated cell counts. Clones were sequenced by immunoSEQ multiplex PCR, and TCRdb holds only the in-frame ones, with some missing. From that table come the V and J calls and clone size; the DNA was used to work out D and trimming. The table records 40,000 to 60,000 clones, around 80% of them present only once. V trimming: 4 bases; J trimming: 6 bases; junction bases outside the gene matches: 11. The germline CDR1 and CDR2 sequences are MNHEY and SVGEGT. The CDR3 has 16 residues. The sequencing sample was made of peripheral blood. The sequence came from a man between 65 and 85 years old with acute or convalescent COVID-19. The V gene is TRBV6-2 or TRBV6-3, the J gene TRBJ2-3; 9 positions agree with TRBD1. CDR3 coding DNA: TGTGCCAGCAGTTCATTACAGGGGGCGCTGAGGGATACGCAGTATTTT. Amino acid sequence: CASSSLQGALRDTQYF.